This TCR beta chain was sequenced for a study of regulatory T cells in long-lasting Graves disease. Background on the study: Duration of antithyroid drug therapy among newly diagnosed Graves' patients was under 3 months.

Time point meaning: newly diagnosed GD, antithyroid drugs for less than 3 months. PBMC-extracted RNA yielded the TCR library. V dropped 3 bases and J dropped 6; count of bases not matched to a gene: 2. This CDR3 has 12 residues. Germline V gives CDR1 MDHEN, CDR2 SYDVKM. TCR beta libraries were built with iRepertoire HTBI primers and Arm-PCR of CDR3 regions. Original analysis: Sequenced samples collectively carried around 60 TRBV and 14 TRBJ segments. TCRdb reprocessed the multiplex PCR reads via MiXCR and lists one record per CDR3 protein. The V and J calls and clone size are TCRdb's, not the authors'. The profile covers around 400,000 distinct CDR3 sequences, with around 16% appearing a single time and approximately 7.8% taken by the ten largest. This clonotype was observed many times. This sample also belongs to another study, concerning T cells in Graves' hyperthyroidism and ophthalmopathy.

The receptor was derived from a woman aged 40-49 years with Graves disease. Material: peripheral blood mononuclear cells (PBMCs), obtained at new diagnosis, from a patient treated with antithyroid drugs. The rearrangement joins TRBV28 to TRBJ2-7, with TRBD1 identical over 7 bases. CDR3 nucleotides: TGTGCCAGCAGTTTCGACAGGGTCGAGCAGTACTTC. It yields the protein CASSFDRVEQYF.